Presented here are 11 T cell receptor beta chains from one specimen sequenced in a study of cytomegalovirus exposure and HLA in healthy donors. Some clones are missing from TCRdb's copy, which holds only in-frame ones; the method was immunoSEQ multiplex PCR. The sample has fewer than 150,000 clones, around 86% seen once. The sample consisted of PBMCs. Receptors originate from a man younger than 35 in good health and CMV-seronegative.

This chain joins TRBV10-3 and TRBJ1-4, with 9 bases lining up with TRBD1. The CDR3 sequence is 17 residues long. Germline CDR1 reads ENHRY; CDR2 reads SYGVKD. Unmatched junction bases numbered 14, after V lost 4 bases and J lost 8 bases. This CDR3 is CAISARDRVKEGEKLFF. The CDR3 DNA reads as TGTGCCATCAGTGCCCGGGACAGGGTGAAGGAAGGCGAAAAACTGTTTTTT.

The table lists this clone with a count of one. The sample contains more than one DNA sequence encoding this CDR3. The genes are TRBV13 and TRBJ1-5; D call uncertain. Trimming removed 2 bases at V and 6 bases at J, with 8 bases between. This CDR3 comprises 13 residues. The germline V gene has CDR1 PRHDT and CDR2 FYEKMQ (reference sequence). The CDR3: CASSLRGSQPQHF. The CDR3 DNA is TGTGCCAGCAGCTTACGAGGAAGTCAGCCCCAGCATTTT.

This sequence joins TRBV5-1 and TRBJ1-1; the D gene is possibly TRBD1 (5 bases). The CDR3 has 14 amino acids. Germline values: CDR1 SGHRS, CDR2 YFSETQ. Trimming shortened V by 4 bases and J by 0 bases, and 10 bases separated the two germline ends. CDR3 coding DNA: TGCGCCAGCAGCCCGACGACAGTGAACACTGAAGCTTTCTTT. This encodes CASSPTTVNTEAFF.

V gene TRBV14 combines with J gene TRBJ2-7; 8 nucleotides agree with TRBD2. The CDR3 consists of 13 residues. Germline CDR1 SGHDN, CDR2 FVKESK. Germline trimming cut 7 bases from V and 3 bases from J; bases unmatched to any gene: 5. The CDR3 DNA is TGTGCCAGCAAGCCCCGGGGGGGCTACGAGCAGTACTTC. Protein product: CASKPRGGYEQYF.

The chain uses TRBV5-1 and TRBJ2-7, with D perhaps TRBD1 (6 bases). In germline, CDR1 is SGHRS, CDR2 YFSETQ. Deletions cut 4 bases from V and 7 bases from J, with 21 bases between. The CDR3 runs to 15 residues. CDR3 amino acids: CASSRSGDNLGEQYF. In DNA, the CDR3 is TGCGCCAGCAGCAGGTCTGGGGACAACCTCGGGGAGCAGTACTTC.

This chain links TRBV6-4 with TRBJ2-1; tentative D call: TRBD2 (9 bases). The CDR3 length is 20 residues. Germline V CDR1 and CDR2: MRHNA, SNTAGT. The V gene lost 6 bases and the J gene lost 6 bases, with 33 bases spanning the gap. The CDR3 is CASSERTGIIAGVSGNEQFF. CDR3 DNA sequence: TGTGCCAGCAGCGAACGGACAGGGATAATAGCGGGAGTATCGGGCAATGAGCAGTTCTTC.

This rearrangement joins TRBV30 to TRBJ2-1; no clear D. The germline V gene has CDR1 GTSNPN and CDR2 SVGIG (reference sequence). The germline V and J ends were trimmed by 0 bases and 5 bases, with 11 bases remaining between them. The CDR3 length is 14 residues. CDR3 nucleotides: TGTGCCTGGAGTGTACTACACAAGCACAATGAGCAGTTCTTC. This encodes CAWSVLHKHNEQFF. The whole variable domain, remainder taken from reference TRBV30 and TRBJ2-1, is SQTIHQWPATLVQPVGSPLSLECTVEGTSNPNLYWYRQAAGRGLQLLFYSVGIGQISSEVPQNLSASRPQDRQFILSSKKLLLSDSGFYLCAWSVLHKHNEQFFGPGTRLTVL.

The chain carries TRBV7-2 and TRBJ1-2, with TRBD1 as a possible D gene (6 bases). CDR1 is SGHTA, CDR2 FQGNSA, per germline. The length of the CDR3 is 17 residues. Trimming removed 2 bases at V and 3 bases at J, with 19 bases between. The CDR3 sequence is CASSLSAGVASDYGYTF. In nucleotides, the CDR3 is TGTGCCAGCAGCTTATCCGCAGGGGTAGCCTCAGACTATGGCTACACCTTC.

This chain joins TRBV7-2 and TRBJ2-7, with 8 bases aligning to TRBD2. Trimming took 0 bases from V and 3 from J; bases not matched to a gene: 1. The CDR3 has 14 amino acids. Germline V gene sequence: CDR1 SGHTA, CDR2 FQGNSA. CDR3 DNA sequence: TGTGCCAGCAGCTTAGCAGCGGGAGACTACGAGCAGTACTTC. It yields the protein CASSLAAGDYEQYF.

The chain employs TRBV7-2 and TRBJ2-1, with 7 nucleotides matching TRBD2. V lost 0 bases to trimming and J lost 9 bases; unmatched junction nucleotides: 2. The germline V gene encodes CDR1 SGHTA and CDR2 FQGNSA. There are 13 residues in the CDR3. The CDR3 sequence is CASSLAGEGEQFF. The DNA for the CDR3 is TGTGCCAGCAGCTTAGCGGGGGAGGGTGAGCAGTTCTTC.

Only one count was recorded for this clone. This chain joins TRBV30 and TRBJ1-1, with a weak D call TRBD1 (5 bases). V was pared by 2 bases and J by 3 bases, with 13 bases between. Germline-derived CDR1 and CDR2 are GTSNPN and SVGIG (reference sequence). CDR3 length: 14 residues. The CDR3 bases are TGTGCCTGGAGTCTTGGCGGGGCGGACACTGAAGCTTTCTTT. Translating gives CAWSLGGADTEAFF.